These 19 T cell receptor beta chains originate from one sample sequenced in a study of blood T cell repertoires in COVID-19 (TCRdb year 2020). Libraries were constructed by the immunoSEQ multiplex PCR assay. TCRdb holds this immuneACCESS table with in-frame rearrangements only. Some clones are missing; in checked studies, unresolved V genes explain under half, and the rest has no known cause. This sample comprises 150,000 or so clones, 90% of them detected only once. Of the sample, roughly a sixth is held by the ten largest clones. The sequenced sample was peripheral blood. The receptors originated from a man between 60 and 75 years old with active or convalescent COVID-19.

The chain's CDR3 is CASSLVQNYGYTF. The CDR3 DNA reads as TGTGCCAGCAGCTTAGTACAGAACTATGGCTACACCTTC. The rearrangement joins TRBV7-2 to TRBJ1-2; unclear D gene. The CDR3 has 13 amino acids. V was cut by 1 base and J by 2 bases, with 5 bases left in between. The germline V gene encodes CDR1 SGHTA and CDR2 FQGNSA.

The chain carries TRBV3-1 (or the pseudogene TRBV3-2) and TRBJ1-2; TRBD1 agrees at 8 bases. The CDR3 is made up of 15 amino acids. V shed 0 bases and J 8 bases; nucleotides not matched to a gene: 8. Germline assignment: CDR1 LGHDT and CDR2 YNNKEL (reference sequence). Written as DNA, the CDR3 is TGTGCCAGCAGCCAAGAAGGGCAGGGGGCGCAAGGCTACACCTTC. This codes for CASSQEGQGAQGYTF.

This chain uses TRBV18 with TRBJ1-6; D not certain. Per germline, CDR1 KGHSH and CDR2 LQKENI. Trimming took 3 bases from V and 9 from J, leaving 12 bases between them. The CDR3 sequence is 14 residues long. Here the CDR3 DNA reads TGTGCCAGCTCACCTGAGGAGTATCGTTCACCCCTCCACTTT. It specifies CASSPEEYRSPLHF.

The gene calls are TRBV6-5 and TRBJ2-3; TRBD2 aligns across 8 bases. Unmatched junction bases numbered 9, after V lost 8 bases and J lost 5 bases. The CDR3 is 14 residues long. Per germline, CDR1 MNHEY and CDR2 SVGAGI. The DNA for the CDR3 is TGTGCCAGCGCTGGACTAGCCCCTCTAGATACGCAGTATTTT. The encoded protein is CASAGLAPLDTQYF.

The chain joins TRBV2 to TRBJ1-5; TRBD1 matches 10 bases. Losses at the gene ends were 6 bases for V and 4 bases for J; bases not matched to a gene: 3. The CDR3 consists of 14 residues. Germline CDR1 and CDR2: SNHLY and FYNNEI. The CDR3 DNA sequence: TGTGCCAGCAGACGGACAGGGGGGAATCAGCCCCAGCATTTT. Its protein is CASRRTGGNQPQHF. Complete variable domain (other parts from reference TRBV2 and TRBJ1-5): EPEVTQTPSHQVTQMGQEVILRCVPISNHLYFYWYRQILGQKVEFLVSFYNNEISEKSEIFDDQFSVERPDGSNFTLKIRSTKLEDSAMYFCASRRTGGNQPQHFGDGTRLSIL.

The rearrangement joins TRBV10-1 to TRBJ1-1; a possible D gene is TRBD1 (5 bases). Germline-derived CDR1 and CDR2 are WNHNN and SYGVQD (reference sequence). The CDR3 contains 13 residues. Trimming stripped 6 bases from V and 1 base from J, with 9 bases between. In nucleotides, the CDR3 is TGCGCCAGCAGCTCCACAGGGAACACTGAAGCTTTCTTT. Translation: CASSSTGNTEAFF.

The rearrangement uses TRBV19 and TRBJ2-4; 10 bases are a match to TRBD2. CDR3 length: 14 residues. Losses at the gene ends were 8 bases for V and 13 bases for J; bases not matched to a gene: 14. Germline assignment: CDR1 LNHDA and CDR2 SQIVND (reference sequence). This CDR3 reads CASRGLANLRVQYF. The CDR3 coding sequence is TGTGCCAGTCGGGGACTAGCGAACCTCCGGGTACAGTACTTC.

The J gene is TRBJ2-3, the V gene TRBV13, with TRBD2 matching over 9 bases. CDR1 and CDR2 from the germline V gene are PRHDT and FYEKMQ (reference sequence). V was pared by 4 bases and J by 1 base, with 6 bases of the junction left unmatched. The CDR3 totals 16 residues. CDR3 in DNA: TGTGCCAGCAGCTCCTTAGCGGGAGTAGGCACAGATACGCAGTATTTT. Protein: CASSSLAGVGTDTQYF.

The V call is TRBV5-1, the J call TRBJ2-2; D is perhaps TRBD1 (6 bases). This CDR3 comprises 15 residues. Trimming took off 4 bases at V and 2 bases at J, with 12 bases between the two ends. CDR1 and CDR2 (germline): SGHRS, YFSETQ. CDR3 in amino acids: CASSRDRSNTGELFF. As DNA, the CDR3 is TGCGCCAGCAGCCGAGACAGGTCCAACACCGGGGAGCTGTTTTTT.

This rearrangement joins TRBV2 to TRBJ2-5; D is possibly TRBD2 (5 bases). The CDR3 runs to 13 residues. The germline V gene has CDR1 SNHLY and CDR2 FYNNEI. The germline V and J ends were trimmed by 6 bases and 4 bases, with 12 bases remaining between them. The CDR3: CASSGVLGETQYF. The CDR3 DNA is TGTGCCAGCAGCGGGGTCCTGGGAGAGACCCAGTACTTC.

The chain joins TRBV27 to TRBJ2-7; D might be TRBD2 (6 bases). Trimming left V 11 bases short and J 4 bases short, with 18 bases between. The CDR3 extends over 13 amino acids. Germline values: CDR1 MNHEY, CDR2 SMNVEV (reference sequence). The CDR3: CASKAPGGYEQYF. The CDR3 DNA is TGTGCCTCCAAAGCCCCCGGGGGTTACGAGCAGTACTTC.

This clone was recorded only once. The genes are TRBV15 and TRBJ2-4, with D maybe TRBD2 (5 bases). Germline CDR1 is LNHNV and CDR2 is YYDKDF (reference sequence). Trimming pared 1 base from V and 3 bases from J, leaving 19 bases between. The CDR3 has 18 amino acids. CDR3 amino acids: CATSRVRGILNDKNIQYF. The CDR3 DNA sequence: TGTGCCACCAGCAGAGTTCGAGGGATTCTCAACGACAAAAACATTCAGTACTTC.

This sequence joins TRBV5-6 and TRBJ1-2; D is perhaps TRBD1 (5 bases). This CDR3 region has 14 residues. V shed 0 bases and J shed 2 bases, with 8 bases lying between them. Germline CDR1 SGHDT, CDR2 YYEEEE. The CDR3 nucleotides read TGTGCCAGCAGCTTGGGGACAAAGAACTATGGCTACACCTTC. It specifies CASSLGTKNYGYTF.

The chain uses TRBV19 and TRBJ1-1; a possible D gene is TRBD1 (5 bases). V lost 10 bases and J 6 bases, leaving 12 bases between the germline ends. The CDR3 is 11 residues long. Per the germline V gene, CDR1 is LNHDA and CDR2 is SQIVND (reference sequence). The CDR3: CATRSRAEAFF. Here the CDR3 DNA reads TGTGCCACCCGCAGCAGGGCTGAAGCTTTCTTT.

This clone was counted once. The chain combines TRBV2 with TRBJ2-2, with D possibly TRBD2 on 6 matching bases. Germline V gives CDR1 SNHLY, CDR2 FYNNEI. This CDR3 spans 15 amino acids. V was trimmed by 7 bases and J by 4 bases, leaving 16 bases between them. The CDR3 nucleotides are TGTGCCAGCAAGGGACTGCTAATGTTCACCGGGGAGCTGTTTTTT. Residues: CASKGLLMFTGELFF.

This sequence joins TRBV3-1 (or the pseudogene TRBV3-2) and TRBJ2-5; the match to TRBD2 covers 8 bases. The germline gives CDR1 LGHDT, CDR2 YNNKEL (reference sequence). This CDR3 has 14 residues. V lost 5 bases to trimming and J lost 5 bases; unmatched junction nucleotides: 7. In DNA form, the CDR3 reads TGTGCCAGCAGCGAATCCACTAGCGGTGAGACCCAGTACTTC. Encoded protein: CASSESTSGETQYF.

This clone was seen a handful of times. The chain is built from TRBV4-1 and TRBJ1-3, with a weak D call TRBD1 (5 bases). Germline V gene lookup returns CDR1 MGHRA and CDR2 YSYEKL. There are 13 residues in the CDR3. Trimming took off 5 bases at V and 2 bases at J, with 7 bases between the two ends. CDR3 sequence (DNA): TGCGCCAGCAGCACGGACACTGGAAACACCATATATTTT. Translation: CASSTDTGNTIYF.

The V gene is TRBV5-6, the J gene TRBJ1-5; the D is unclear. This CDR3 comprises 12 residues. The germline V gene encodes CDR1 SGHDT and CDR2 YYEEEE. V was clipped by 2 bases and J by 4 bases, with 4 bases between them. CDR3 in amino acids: CASSFLNQPQHF. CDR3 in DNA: TGTGCCAGCAGCTTTCTGAATCAGCCCCAGCATTTT. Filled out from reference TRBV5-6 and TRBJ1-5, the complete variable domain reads DAGVTQSPTHLIKTRGQQVTLRCSPKSGHDTVSWYQQALGQGPQFIFQYYEEEERQRGNFPDRFSGHQFPNYSSELNVNALLLGDSALYLCASSFLNQPQHFGDGTRLSIL.

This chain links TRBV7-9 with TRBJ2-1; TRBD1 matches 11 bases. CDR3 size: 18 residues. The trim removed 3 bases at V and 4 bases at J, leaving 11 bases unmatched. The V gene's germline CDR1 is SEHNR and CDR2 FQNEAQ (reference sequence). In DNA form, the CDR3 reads TGTGCCAGCAGCTTGGCCGGGACAGGGGGAAATTTGTACAATGAGCAGTTCTTC. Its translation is CASSLAGTGGNLYNEQFF.